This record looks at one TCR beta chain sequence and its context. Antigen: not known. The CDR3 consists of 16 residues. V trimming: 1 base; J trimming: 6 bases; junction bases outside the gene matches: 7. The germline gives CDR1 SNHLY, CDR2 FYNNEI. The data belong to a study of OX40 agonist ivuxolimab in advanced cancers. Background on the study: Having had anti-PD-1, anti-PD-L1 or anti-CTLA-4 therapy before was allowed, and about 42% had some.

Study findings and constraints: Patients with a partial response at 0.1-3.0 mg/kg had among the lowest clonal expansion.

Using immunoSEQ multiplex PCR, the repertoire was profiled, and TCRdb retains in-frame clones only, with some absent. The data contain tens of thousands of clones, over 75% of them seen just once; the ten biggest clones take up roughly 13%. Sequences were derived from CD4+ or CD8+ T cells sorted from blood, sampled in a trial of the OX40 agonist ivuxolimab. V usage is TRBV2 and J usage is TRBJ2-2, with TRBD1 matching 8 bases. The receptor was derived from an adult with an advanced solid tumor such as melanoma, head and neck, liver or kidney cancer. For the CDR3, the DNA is TGTGCCAGCAGTGAAGTCCCCAGGGGGCTGTCCGGGGAGCTGTTTTTT. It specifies CASSEVPRGLSGELFF.